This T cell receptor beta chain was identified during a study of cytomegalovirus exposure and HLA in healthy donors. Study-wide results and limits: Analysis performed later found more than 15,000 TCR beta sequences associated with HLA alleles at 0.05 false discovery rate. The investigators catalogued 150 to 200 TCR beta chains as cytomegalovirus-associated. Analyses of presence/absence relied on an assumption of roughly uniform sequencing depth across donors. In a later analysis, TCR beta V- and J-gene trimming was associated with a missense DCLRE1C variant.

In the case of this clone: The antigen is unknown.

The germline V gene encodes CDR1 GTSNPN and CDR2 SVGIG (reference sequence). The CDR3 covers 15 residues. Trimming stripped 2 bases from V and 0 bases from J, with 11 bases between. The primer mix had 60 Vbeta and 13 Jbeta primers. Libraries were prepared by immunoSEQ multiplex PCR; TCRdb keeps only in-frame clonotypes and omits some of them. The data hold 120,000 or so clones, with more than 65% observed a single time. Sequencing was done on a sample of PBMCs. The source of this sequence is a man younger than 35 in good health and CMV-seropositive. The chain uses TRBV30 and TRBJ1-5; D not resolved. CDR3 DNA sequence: TGTGCCTGGAGTAGGCTCGGGGATAGCAATCAGCCCCAGCATTTT. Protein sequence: CAWSRLGDSNQPQHF.